Described below is a single T cell receptor beta chain sequence and its context. What it binds is unknown. This sample was included in a study of PD-1 blockade in mismatch repair-deficient tumors. Whole-study findings and limits: Rapid post-treatment expansion, then contraction, generally preceding radiologic response, marked tumor-resident clones.

Time point in this sample: approximately ten-day in vitro stimulation with candidate neoantigen peptide 3. Several ELISpot-reactive neoantigen peptides each drove a roughly eleven-day in vitro stimulation. Using immunoSEQ multiplex PCR, the repertoire was profiled, and TCRdb retains in-frame clones only, with some absent. The sample includes roughly 10,000 clones, about nine tenths of them seen just once. Looked up from germline, CDR1 is SNHLY and CDR2 is FYNNEI. V dropped 7 bases and J dropped 2 bases, with 17 bases sitting between them. The CDR3 loop spans 15 amino acids. The chain links TRBV2 to TRBJ2-5; perhaps TRBD1 as D (6 bases). The sequenced sample was cells cultured in vitro, obtained from a patient treated with pembrolizumab. This TCR was sampled from an adult with mismatch repair-deficient cancer. In nucleotides, the CDR3 is TGTGCCAGCATCCTAGAATATAGGGGGCAAGAGACCCAGTACTTC. Translation: CASILEYRGQETQYF. The variable domain in full, completed from reference TRBV2 and TRBJ2-5, reads EPEVTQTPSHQVTQMGQEVILRCVPISNHLYFYWYRQILGQKVEFLVSFYNNEISEKSEIFDDQFSVERPDGSNFTLKIRSTKLEDSAMYFCASILEYRGQETQYFGPGTRLLVL.